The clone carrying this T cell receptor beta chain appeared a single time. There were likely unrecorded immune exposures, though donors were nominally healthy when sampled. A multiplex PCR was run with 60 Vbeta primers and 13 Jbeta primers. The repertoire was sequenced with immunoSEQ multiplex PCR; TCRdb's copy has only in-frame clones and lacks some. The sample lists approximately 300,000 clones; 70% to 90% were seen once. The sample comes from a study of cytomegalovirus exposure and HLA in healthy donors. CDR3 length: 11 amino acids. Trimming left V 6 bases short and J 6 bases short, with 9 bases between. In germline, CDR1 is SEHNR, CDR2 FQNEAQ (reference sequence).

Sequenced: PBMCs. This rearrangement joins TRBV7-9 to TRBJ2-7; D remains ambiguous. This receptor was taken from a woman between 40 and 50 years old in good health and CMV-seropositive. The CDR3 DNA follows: TGTGCCAGCAGTCGTGGAGTCGAGCAGTACTTC. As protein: CASSRGVEQYF.